This TCR beta chain emerged from a study of response to subunit inactivated influenza vaccine. MiXCR, run by TCRdb on the RT-PCR reads, gives a single entry per CDR3 protein. Among about 170,000 distinct CDR3 sequences listed, roughly 12% were seen once. Germline V gene lookup returns CDR1 SGHRS and CDR2 YFSETQ. The CDR3 is 11 amino acids. Between the trimmed V and J ends, which lost 3 bases and 2 bases, there was a span of 3 bases. This clonotype has ten or more counts. The sample was also reused in another study, on T cells expressing NK-cell markers. Turning to that study: Generation of TCR beta cDNA was performed by 5'RACE template switching incorporating UMIs. The TCR beta repertoires originated in sorted CD3+CD56+NKG2C+, CD3+CD56+NKG2C- and CD3+CD56-NKG2C+ T cells. Of the CD8+ T cell pool in several donors, about 1.0-8% was accounted for by dominant NKG2C+ clonotypes. Also leading the CD3+CD56-NKG2C+ fraction in a handful of donors were these clonotypes.

The origin of this receptor is a man aged 45-65 years who received an inactivated influenza vaccine. The chain links TRBV5-1 to TRBJ2-7, with no clear D. This sample comprised CD8+ T cells sorted from PBMCs, obtained 11 to 12 days after vaccination. This CDR3 reads CASSSAYEQYF. In DNA form, the CDR3 reads TGCGCCAGCAGCTCAGCCTACGAGCAGTACTTC.